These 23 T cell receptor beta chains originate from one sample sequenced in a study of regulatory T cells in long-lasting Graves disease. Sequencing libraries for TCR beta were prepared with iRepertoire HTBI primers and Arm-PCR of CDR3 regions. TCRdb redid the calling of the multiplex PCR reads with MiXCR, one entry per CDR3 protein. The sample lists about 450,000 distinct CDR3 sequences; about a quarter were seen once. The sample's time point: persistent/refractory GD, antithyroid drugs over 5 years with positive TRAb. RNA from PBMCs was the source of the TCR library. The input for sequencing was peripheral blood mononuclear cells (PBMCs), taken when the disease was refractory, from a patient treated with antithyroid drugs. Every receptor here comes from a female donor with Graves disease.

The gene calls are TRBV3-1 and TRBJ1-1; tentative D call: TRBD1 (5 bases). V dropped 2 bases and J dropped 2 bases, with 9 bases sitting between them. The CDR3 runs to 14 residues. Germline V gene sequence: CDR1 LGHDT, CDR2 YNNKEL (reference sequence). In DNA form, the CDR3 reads TGTGCCAGCAGCCAAAGTAGGGACAACACTGAAGCTTTCTTT. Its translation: CASSQSRDNTEAFF.

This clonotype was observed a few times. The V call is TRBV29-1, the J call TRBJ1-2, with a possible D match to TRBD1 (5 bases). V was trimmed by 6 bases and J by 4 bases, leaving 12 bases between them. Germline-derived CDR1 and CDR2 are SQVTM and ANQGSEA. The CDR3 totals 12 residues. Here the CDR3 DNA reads TGCAGCGTGGACACAGACCTCTATGGCTACACCTTC. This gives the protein CSVDTDLYGYTF.

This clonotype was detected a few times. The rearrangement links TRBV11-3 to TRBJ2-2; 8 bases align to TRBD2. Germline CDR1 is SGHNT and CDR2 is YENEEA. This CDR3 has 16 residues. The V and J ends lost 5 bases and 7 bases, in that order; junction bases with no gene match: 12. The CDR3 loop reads CASSPGIAGRVGELFF. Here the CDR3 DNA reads TGTGCCAGCAGCCCCGGGATAGCGGGAAGGGTCGGGGAGCTGTTTTTT.

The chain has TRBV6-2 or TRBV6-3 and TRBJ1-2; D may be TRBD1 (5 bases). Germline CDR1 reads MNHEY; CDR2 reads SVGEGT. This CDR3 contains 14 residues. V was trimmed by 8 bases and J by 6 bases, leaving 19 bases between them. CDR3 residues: CASSLQGRGNGYTF. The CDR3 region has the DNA TGTGCCAGCTCGTTGCAGGGTCGTGGTAATGGCTACACCTTC.

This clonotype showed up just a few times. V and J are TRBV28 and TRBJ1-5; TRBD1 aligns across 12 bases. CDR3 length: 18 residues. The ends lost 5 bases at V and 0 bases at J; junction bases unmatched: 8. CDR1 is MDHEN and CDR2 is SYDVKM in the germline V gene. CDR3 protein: CASSIGTGGPYSNQPQHF. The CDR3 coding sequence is TGTGCCAGCAGTATCGGGACAGGGGGCCCCTATAGCAATCAGCCCCAGCATTTT.

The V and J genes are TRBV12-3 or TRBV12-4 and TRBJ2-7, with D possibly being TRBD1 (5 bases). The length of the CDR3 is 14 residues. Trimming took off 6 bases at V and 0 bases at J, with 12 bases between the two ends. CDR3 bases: TGTGCCAGCAGAGGGGTCCTCCTCTCCTACGAGCAGTACTTC. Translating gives CASRGVLLSYEQYF.

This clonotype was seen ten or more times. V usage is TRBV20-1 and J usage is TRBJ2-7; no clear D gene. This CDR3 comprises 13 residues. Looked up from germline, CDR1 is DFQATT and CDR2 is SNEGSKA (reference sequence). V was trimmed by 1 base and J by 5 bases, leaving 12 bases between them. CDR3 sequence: CSARASYGDEQYF. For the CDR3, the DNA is TGCAGTGCTAGAGCCTCCTATGGCGACGAGCAGTACTTC.

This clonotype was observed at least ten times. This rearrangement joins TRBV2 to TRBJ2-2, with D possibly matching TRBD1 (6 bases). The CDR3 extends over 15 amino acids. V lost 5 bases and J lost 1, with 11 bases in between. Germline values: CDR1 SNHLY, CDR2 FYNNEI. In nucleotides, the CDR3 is TGTGCCAGCAGTTATCGACAGGTGAACACCGGGGAGCTGTTTTTT. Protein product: CASSYRQVNTGELFF.

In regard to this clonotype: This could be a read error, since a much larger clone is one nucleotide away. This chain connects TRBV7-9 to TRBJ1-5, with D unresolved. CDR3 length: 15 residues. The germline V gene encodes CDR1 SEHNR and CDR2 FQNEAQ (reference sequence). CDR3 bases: TGTGCCAGCAGCTCCACGGGCGGTGGCAATCAGCTCCAGCATTTT. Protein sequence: CASSSTGGGNQLQHF.

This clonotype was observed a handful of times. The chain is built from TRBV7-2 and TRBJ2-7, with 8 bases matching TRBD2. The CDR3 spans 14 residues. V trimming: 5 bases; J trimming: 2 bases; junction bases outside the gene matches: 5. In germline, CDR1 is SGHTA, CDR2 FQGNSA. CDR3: CASSHGTRAYEQYF. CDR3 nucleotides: TGTGCCAGCAGCCATGGGACTAGGGCCTACGAGCAGTACTTC.

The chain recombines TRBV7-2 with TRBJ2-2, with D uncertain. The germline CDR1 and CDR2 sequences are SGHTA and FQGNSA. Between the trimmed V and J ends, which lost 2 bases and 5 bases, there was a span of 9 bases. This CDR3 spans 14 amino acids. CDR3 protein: CASSLFGETGELFF. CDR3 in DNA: TGTGCCAGCAGCTTATTTGGGGAAACCGGGGAGCTGTTTTTT.

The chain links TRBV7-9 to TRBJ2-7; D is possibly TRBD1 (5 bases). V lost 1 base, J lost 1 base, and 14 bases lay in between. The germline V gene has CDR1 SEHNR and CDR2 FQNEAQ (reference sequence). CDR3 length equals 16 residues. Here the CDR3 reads CASSLDQGRGSYEQYF. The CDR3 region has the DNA TGTGCCAGCAGCTTAGATCAGGGAAGAGGATCCTACGAGCAGTACTTC.

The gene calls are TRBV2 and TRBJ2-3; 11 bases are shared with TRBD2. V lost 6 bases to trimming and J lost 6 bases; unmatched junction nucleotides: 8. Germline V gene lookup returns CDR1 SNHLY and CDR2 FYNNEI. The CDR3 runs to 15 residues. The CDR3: CASRAGTSGPDTQYF. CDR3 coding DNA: TGTGCCAGCAGGGCCGGGACTAGCGGCCCGGATACGCAGTATTTT.

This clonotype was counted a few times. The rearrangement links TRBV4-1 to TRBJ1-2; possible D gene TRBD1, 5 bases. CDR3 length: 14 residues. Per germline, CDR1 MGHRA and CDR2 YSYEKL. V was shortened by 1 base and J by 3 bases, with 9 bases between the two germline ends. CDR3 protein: CASSQGAGYYGYTF. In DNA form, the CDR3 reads TGCGCCAGCAGCCAAGGGGCAGGGTACTATGGCTACACCTTC.

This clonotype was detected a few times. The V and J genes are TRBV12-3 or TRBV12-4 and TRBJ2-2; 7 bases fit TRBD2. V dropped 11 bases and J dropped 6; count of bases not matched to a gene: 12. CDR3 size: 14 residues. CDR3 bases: TGTGCCTCCGGCGGGAGTAATTCCCCCGGGGAGCTGTTTTTT. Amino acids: CASGGSNSPGELFF.

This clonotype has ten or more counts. The CDR3 nucleotides are TGTGCCAGCAGCGCGCAAGCTGGGGTAATACAGACCCAGTACTTC. Translated, it gives CASSAQAGVIQTQYF. The gene calls are TRBV11-1 and TRBJ2-5; D uncertain. Trimming took off 5 bases at V and 6 bases at J, with 19 bases between the two ends. CDR3 length: 15 amino acids. CDR1 and CDR2 from the germline V gene are SGHAT and FQDESV (reference sequence).

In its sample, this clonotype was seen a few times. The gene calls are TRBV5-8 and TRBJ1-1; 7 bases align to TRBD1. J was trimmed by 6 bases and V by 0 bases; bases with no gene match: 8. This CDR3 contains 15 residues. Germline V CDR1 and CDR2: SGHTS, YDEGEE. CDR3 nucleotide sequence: TGTGCCAGCAGCTTGGTTCCGCAGGGGGGATCTGAAGCTTTCTTT. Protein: CASSLVPQGGSEAFF.

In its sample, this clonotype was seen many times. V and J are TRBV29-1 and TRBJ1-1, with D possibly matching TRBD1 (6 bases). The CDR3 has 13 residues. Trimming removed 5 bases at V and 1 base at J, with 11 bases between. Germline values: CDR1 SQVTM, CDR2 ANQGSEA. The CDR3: CSVRGTPNTEAFF. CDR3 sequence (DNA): TGCAGCGTTAGAGGGACACCGAACACTGAAGCTTTCTTT.

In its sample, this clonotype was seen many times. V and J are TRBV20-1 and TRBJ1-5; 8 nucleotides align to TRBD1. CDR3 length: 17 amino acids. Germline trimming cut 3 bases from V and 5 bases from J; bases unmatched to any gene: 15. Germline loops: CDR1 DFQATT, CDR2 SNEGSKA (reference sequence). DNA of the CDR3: TGCAGTGCTAGTTCCTTTGGTACAGGGGGATTTTATCAGCCCCAGCATTTT. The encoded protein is CSASSFGTGGFYQPQHF.

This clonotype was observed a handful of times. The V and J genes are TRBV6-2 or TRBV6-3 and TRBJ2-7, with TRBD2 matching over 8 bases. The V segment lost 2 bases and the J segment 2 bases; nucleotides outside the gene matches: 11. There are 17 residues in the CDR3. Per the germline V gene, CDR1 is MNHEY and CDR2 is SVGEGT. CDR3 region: CASSYPIRLAGTYEQYF. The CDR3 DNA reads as TGTGCCAGCAGTTACCCCATTCGATTAGCGGGGACCTACGAGCAGTACTTC.

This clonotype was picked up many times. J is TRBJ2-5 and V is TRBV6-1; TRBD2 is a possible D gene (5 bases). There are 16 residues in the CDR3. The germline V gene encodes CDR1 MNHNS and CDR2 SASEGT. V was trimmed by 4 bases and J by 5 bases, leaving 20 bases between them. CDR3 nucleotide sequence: TGTGCCAGCAGTGCGGAGGCGGTGGCGAAGTTGGAGACCCAGTACTTC. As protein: CASSAEAVAKLETQYF.

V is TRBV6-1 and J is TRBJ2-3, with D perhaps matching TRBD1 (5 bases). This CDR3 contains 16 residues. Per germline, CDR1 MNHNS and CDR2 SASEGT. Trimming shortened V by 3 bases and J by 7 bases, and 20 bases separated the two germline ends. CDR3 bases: TGTGCCAGCAGTGACACCGCAGGGTTTCCCCAGAATACGCAGTATTTT. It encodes CASSDTAGFPQNTQYF.

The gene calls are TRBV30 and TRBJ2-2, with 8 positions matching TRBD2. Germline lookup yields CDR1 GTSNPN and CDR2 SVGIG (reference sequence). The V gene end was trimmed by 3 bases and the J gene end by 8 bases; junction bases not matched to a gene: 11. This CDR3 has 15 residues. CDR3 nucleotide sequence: TGTGCCTGGAGCCGTCTGCAGCGGGAGACGGGGGAGCTGTTTTTT. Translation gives CAWSRLQRETGELFF.